The 31 T cell receptor beta chains reported below all come from one sample, sequenced in a study of glioma-infiltrating T cells after dendritic cell vaccination. The data were produced by immunoSEQ multiplex PCR, yet TCRdb's version contains in-frame clones alone and is incomplete. The profile shows 55,000 to 75,000 clones, about four fifths of them singletons. Time point described: after dendritic cell vaccination, including at tumor progression/relapse. This specimen consisted of blood, obtained after dendritic cell vaccination. These receptors were taken from a human donor with glioblastoma.

CDR3 residues: CASSEGLNQETQYF. The CDR3 DNA is TGTGCCAGCAGTGAAGGACTAAACCAAGAGACCCAGTACTTC. The J gene is TRBJ2-5, the V gene TRBV2; weak D call: TRBD2 (5 bases). From germline, CDR1 is SNHLY and CDR2 FYNNEI. The V end was cut by 1 base, the J end by 0 bases, with 6 bases between. The CDR3 consists of 14 residues. The entire variable domain, with the rest obtained from reference TRBV2 and TRBJ2-5, is as follows: EPEVTQTPSHQVTQMGQEVILRCVPISNHLYFYWYRQILGQKVEFLVSFYNNEISEKSEIFDDQFSVERPDGSNFTLKIRSTKLEDSAMYFCASSEGLNQETQYFGPGTRLLVL.

In its sample, this clone was seen once. The germline gene is not matched at one end of the junction; a read error may be the cause. V gene TRBV5-4 combines with J gene TRBJ1-4, with 7 positions matching TRBD1. This CDR3 comprises 14 residues. The germline CDR1 and CDR2 sequences are SGHNT and YYREEE (reference sequence). CDR3: CASSPEGAKEKLFF. CDR3 coding DNA: TGTGCCAGCAGTCCCGAGGGGGCTAAGGAAAAACTGTTTTTT.

The chain uses TRBV4-1 and TRBJ1-2; 9 positions agree with TRBD1. Germline assignment: CDR1 MGHRA and CDR2 YSYEKL. This CDR3 has 14 amino acids. V lost 7 bases and J lost 6; bases outside the gene matches: 9. The CDR3 sequence is CASTGTGGEHGYTF. The CDR3 DNA is TGCGCCAGCACCGGAACAGGGGGCGAGCATGGCTACACCTTC.

The rearrangement uses TRBV9 and TRBJ1-3, with D unresolved. In germline, CDR1 is SGDLS, CDR2 YYNGEE. The CDR3 sequence is 14 residues long. Trimming stripped 0 bases from V and 0 bases from J, with 4 bases between. CDR3 loop: CASSVDGSGNTIYF. The CDR3 nucleotides are TGTGCCAGCAGCGTAGACGGCTCTGGAAACACCATATATTTT. Full variable domain (rest looked up from reference TRBV9 and TRBJ1-3): DSGVTQTPKHLITATGQRVTLRCSPRSGDLSVYWYQQSLDQGLQFLIQYYNGEERAKGNILERFSAQQFPDLHSELNLSSLELGDSALYFCASSVDGSGNTIYFGEGSWLTVV.

This chain connects TRBV19 to TRBJ2-3; D call uncertain. There are 13 residues in the CDR3. The V and J ends lost 4 bases and 8 bases respectively, with 13 bases between them. Germline assignment: CDR1 LNHDA and CDR2 SQIVND (reference sequence). This chain's CDR3 is CASSTLPLGTQYF. CDR3 DNA sequence: TGTGCCAGTAGTACCCTCCCGCTCGGTACGCAGTATTTT.

This rearrangement joins TRBV4-1 to TRBJ1-1; 7 bases align to TRBD1. Germline assignment: CDR1 MGHRA and CDR2 YSYEKL. Unmatched junction bases numbered 3, after V lost 1 base and J lost 10 bases. The CDR3 totals 12 residues. CDR3 coding DNA: TGCGCCAGCAGCCAAGGGGCAGGGGGAGCTTTCTTT. Its protein product is CASSQGAGGAFF.

The chain is built from TRBV4-2 and TRBJ1-2; a weak D match, TRBD1 (6 bases). The V gene's germline CDR1 is LGHNA and CDR2 YNFKEQ. The CDR3 length is 12 residues. V was cut by 4 bases and J by 6 bases, with 9 bases left in between. CDR3: CASSPGTHGYTF. The CDR3 nucleotides are TGTGCCAGCAGCCCAGGGACACATGGCTACACCTTC.

Details on this clone: Sequence at one end of the junction differs from germline and may be a read error. The rearrangement uses TRBV5-1 and TRBJ2-3; 7 bases are shared with TRBD1. The CDR3 sequence is 13 residues long. The germline V gene has CDR1 SGHRS and CDR2 YFSETQ. CDR3: CASSWGPGQVPVF. The CDR3 region has the DNA TGCGCCAGCAGCTGGGGGCCCGGACAGGTCCCCGTTTTT.

The chain uses TRBV4-3 and TRBJ1-2; unclear D gene. V was clipped by 2 bases and J by 8 bases, with 12 bases between them. Germline V gives CDR1 LGHNA, CDR2 YSLEER. The CDR3 totals 13 residues. This CDR3 reads CASSQSGIWGYTF. The DNA for the CDR3 is TGCGCCAGCAGCCAATCGGGGATCTGGGGCTACACCTTC.

This clone appeared a few times. This chain joins TRBV5-1 and TRBJ2-2, with 9 bases lining up with TRBD2. J gave up 0 bases and V 4 bases, and 7 bases lay outside the gene matches. This CDR3 region has 17 residues. Germline CDR1 and CDR2: SGHRS and YFSETQ. The CDR3 DNA reads TGCGCCAGCAGCACAGATAGCGGGGGAGCGAACACCGGGGAGCTGTTTTTT. Its translation: CASSTDSGGANTGELFF.

The chain couples TRBV5-1 to TRBJ2-5, with TRBD1 matching 7 bases. Germline trimming cut 4 bases from V and 4 bases from J; bases unmatched to any gene: 10. The CDR3 length is 15 residues. The germline V gene has CDR1 SGHRS and CDR2 YFSETQ. Here the CDR3 reads CASSPRTGRGETQYF. For the CDR3, the DNA is TGCGCCAGCAGCCCACGGACAGGTCGTGGAGAGACCCAGTACTTC. Looking up the rest from reference TRBV5-1 and TRBJ2-5 gives the full variable domain: KAGVTQTPRYLIKTRGQQVTLSCSPISGHRSVSWYQQTPGQGLQFLFEYFSETQRNKGNFPGRFSGRQFSNSRSEMNVSTLELGDSALYLCASSPRTGRGETQYFGPGTRLLVL.

This clone was seen only once. The chain uses TRBV25-1 and TRBJ2-2; D is perhaps TRBD1 (6 bases). Germline V lookup: CDR1 MGHDK, CDR2 SYGVNS. The CDR3 sequence is 13 residues long. Trimming left V 7 bases short and J 7 bases short, with 13 bases between. CDR3 sequence: CASIREQGGELFF. The CDR3 nucleotides read TGTGCCAGCATTAGAGAACAGGGCGGGGAGCTGTTTTTT.

The CDR3 coding sequence is TGCGCCAGCAGCCCTGGACTAGCGGGGACCGGGAGCGGATCCTACAATGAGCAGTTCTTC. Its translation is CASSPGLAGTGSGSYNEQFF. The chain couples TRBV4-3 to TRBJ2-1; 12 nucleotides agree with TRBD2. The CDR3 runs 20 residues. Germline lookup yields CDR1 LGHNA and CDR2 YSLEER. V was pared by 4 bases and J by 1 base, with 14 bases of the junction left unmatched.

This clone appeared once. The chain recombines TRBV7-9 with TRBJ2-7; D perhaps matches TRBD2 (5 bases). The V end lost 5 bases, the J end lost 4 bases, and 15 bases lay between the germline ends. The length of the CDR3 is 14 residues. The germline CDR1 and CDR2 sequences are SEHNR and FQNEAQ (reference sequence). CDR3 amino acids: CASSLELEPYEQYF. The CDR3, as DNA: TGTGCCAGCAGCCTAGAACTAGAGCCGTACGAGCAGTACTTC.

The sample holds a few counts of this clone. The DNA of the CDR3 is TGTGCCAGCAGCGCCGGGACAGGGGACTACGAGCAGTACTTC. Translating it yields CASSAGTGDYEQYF. The V gene is TRBV5-6, the J gene TRBJ2-7, with TRBD1 matching over 10 bases. Per germline, CDR1 SGHDT and CDR2 YYEEEE. The CDR3 covers 14 residues. J gave up 3 bases and V 4 bases, and 4 bases lay outside the gene matches.

The gene calls are TRBV27 and TRBJ1-2; TRBD1 might be the D (5 bases). V was trimmed by 8 bases and J by 5 bases, leaving 18 bases between them. The CDR3 is made up of 14 amino acids. Germline loops: CDR1 MNHEY, CDR2 SMNVEV (reference sequence). The CDR3 coding sequence is TGTGCCAGCGGGGTCCTGGGGGGGGGTTATGGCTACACCTTC. Translating it yields CASGVLGGGYGYTF.

The V call is TRBV12-5, the J call TRBJ1-4; the D gene is possibly TRBD1 (6 bases). The CDR3 is 17 residues long. Per the germline V gene, CDR1 is LGHNT and CDR2 is FRNRAP. V was trimmed by 4 bases and J by 7 bases, leaving 22 bases between them. CDR3 amino acids: CASGSSRTDWLIEKLFF. DNA for the CDR3: TGTGCTAGTGGTTCATCCAGGACAGATTGGCTGATTGAAAAACTGTTTTTT. Full variable domain (outside the CDR3, taken from reference TRBV12-5 and TRBJ1-4): DARVTQTPRHKVTEMGQEVTMRCQPILGHNTVFWYRQTMMQGLELLAYFRNRAPLDDSGMPKDRFSAEMPDATLATLKIQPSEPRDSAVYFCASGSSRTDWLIEKLFFGSGTQLSVL.

The sample holds one count of this clone. The rearrangement uses TRBV5-1 and TRBJ2-7; 11 bases match TRBD1. The CDR3 runs 14 residues. V shed 4 bases and J 5 bases; nucleotides not matched to a gene: 5. Germline-derived CDR1 and CDR2 are SGHRS and YFSETQ. The CDR3 DNA is TGCGCCAGCAGCCCGGGACAGGGGGTCCACGAGCAGTACTTC. It codes for CASSPGQGVHEQYF.

The CDR3 protein is CASSETWAESSYEQYF. The CDR3 DNA is TGTGCCAGCAGTGAAACGTGGGCCGAGAGCTCCTACGAGCAGTACTTC. V usage is TRBV6-1 and J usage is TRBJ2-7; D is ambiguous. Trimming left V 2 bases short and J 0 bases short, with 14 bases between. This CDR3 region has 16 residues. Germline CDR1 MNHNS, CDR2 SASEGT.

This chain joins TRBV7-6 and TRBJ2-7; 8 bases align to TRBD1. The CDR3 totals 15 residues. The trim removed 1 base at V and 9 bases at J, leaving 11 bases unmatched. Germline assignment: CDR1 SGHVS and CDR2 FNYEAQ. DNA of the CDR3: TGTGCCAGCAGCTTAGGCGTGACAGGGGCCTTTGGGCAGTACTTC. This translates into CASSLGVTGAFGQYF.

This CDR3 reads CATSRDRIASTDTQYF. CDR3 nucleotide sequence: TGTGCCACCAGCAGAGATAGGATAGCGAGCACAGATACGCAGTATTTT. The chain uses TRBV15 and TRBJ2-3; TRBD2 might be the D (5 bases). Deletions cut 0 bases from V and 0 bases from J, with 10 bases between. The CDR3 spans 16 residues. Germline assignment: CDR1 LNHNV and CDR2 YYDKDF (reference sequence).

This chain connects TRBV6-5 to TRBJ2-7; the D gene is possibly TRBD2 (6 bases). The CDR3 is made up of 11 amino acids. V lost 6 bases and J 5 bases, leaving 8 bases between the germline ends. Germline V CDR1 and CDR2: MNHEY, SVGAGI. DNA of the CDR3: TGTGCCAGCAGCCGCGGGGACGAGCAGTACTTC. This encodes CASSRGDEQYF.

This chain connects TRBV19 to TRBJ2-5; tentative D call: TRBD1 (5 bases). This CDR3 spans 13 amino acids. The V and J ends lost 5 bases and 2 bases respectively, with 9 bases between them. Germline CDR1 reads LNHDA; CDR2 reads SQIVND (reference sequence). In DNA form, the CDR3 reads TGTGCCAGTAGTTACAGACAGCAAGAGACCCAGTACTTC. It specifies CASSYRQQETQYF.

The V call is TRBV12-5, the J call TRBJ2-3, with 10 positions matching TRBD1. V dropped 7 bases and J dropped 4; count of bases not matched to a gene: 5. Looked up from germline, CDR1 is LGHNT and CDR2 is FRNRAP. CDR3 length: 14 residues. The CDR3 DNA reads TGTGCTAGTGTTCCAGGGACAGGGGCAGATACGCAGTATTTT. This translates into CASVPGTGADTQYF.

This clone was counted only a few times. J is TRBJ2-4 and V is TRBV5-8, with TRBD1 identical over 7 bases. V shed 3 bases, J shed 5 bases, and the junction held 11 bases outside the gene matches. Germline V CDR1 and CDR2: SGHTS, YDEGEE. This CDR3 comprises 16 residues. CDR3 in amino acids: CASSSGTDLDQNIQYF. DNA of the CDR3: TGTGCCAGCAGCTCCGGGACAGATTTAGACCAAAACATTCAGTACTTC.

This sequence joins TRBV7-8 and TRBJ1-1, with D possibly TRBD1 on 5 matching bases. Germline-derived CDR1 and CDR2 are SGHVS and FQNEAQ. Trimming pared 1 base from V and 3 bases from J, leaving 12 bases between. The CDR3 is 15 amino acids. CDR3 residues: CASSLVGGLYTEAFF. The CDR3 DNA sequence: TGTGCCAGCAGCTTAGTTGGGGGGTTGTACACTGAAGCTTTCTTT.

This clone was observed a single time. The chain carries TRBV29-1 and TRBJ2-2; TRBD2 might be the D (5 bases). The V and J ends lost 4 bases and 5 bases respectively, with 11 bases between them. The CDR3 totals 13 residues. The germline gives CDR1 SQVTM, CDR2 ANQGSEA. This CDR3 is CSVGLPETGELFF. The CDR3 nucleotides read TGCAGCGTTGGACTACCGGAGACCGGGGAGCTGTTTTTT.

The chain combines TRBV7-8 with TRBJ2-3; D might be TRBD1 (6 bases). V dropped 8 bases and J dropped 2 bases, with 17 bases sitting between them. The CDR3 spans 15 residues. Per germline, CDR1 SGHVS and CDR2 FQNEAQ. CDR3 nucleotides: TGTGCCAGCCGCACAGGGACATATAACACAGATACGCAGTATTTT. Translating it yields CASRTGTYNTDTQYF. Supplemented by reference TRBV7-8 and TRBJ2-3, the full variable domain reads GAGVSQSPRYKVAKRGQDVALRCDPISGHVSLFWYQQALGQGPEFLTYFQNEAQLDKSGLPSDRFFAERPEGSVSTLKIQRTQQEDSAVYLCASRTGTYNTDTQYFGPGTRLTVL.

V and J are TRBV9 and TRBJ2-3; 10 bases map to TRBD2. The trim removed 0 bases at V and 3 bases at J, leaving 4 bases unmatched. This CDR3 spans 16 amino acids. Germline CDR1 reads SGDLS; CDR2 reads YYNGEE. The CDR3 here is CASSVAAGGNTDTQYF. DNA of the CDR3: TGTGCCAGCAGCGTAGCAGCGGGGGGGAATACAGATACGCAGTATTTT.

The chain recombines TRBV6-1 with TRBJ2-5, with a possible D match to TRBD1 (6 bases). V gave up 3 bases and J gave up 7 bases, with 12 bases separating them. The CDR3 is 13 residues long. In germline, CDR1 is MNHNS, CDR2 SASEGT. The CDR3 spells CASSEGAVRTQYF. The CDR3 nucleotides read TGTGCCAGCAGTGAGGGGGCGGTGCGGACCCAGTACTTC.

This chain joins TRBV10-1 and TRBJ2-2, with unresolved D. Trimming left V 4 bases short and J 2 bases short, with 8 bases between. CDR1 WNHNN and CDR2 SYGVQD come from the germline V gene (reference sequence). The CDR3 sequence is 14 residues long. The CDR3 DNA reads as TGCGCCAGCAGTGTGTTCCTAAACACCGGGGAGCTGTTTTTT. This gives the protein CASSVFLNTGELFF.